Following are 20 T cell receptor beta chains from one sample sequenced in a study of cytomegalovirus exposure and HLA in healthy donors. Primers: 60 Vbeta forward and 13 Jbeta reverse. Profiling relied on immunoSEQ multiplex PCR, and the TCRdb table lists in-frame clones only, not all of them. The sample gives about 160,000 clones, almost 80% of which show up once; about 1.3% is in the top ten. The material sequenced was PBMCs. The receptors were gathered from a woman between 45 and 65 years old in good health and CMV-seronegative.

The chain uses TRBV28 and TRBJ2-3; 8 nucleotides agree with TRBD2. Losses at the gene ends were 6 bases for V and 4 bases for J; bases not matched to a gene: 15. In germline, CDR1 is MDHEN, CDR2 SYDVKM. CDR3 length: 17 amino acids. CDR3 loop: CASSLPGSGRRSDTQYF. DNA for the CDR3: TGTGCCAGCAGCCTACCCGGGAGCGGGAGAAGGTCAGATACGCAGTATTTT.

The chain links TRBV10-3 to TRBJ1-4, with 7 bases fitting TRBD1. Germline V gene data show CDR1 as ENHRY and CDR2 as SYGVKD. The CDR3 runs to 12 residues. Trimming removed 10 bases from V and 6 bases from J; junction bases left unmatched: 5. The CDR3 is CANRQGDEKLFF. The DNA of the CDR3 is TGTGCCAACCGACAGGGCGATGAAAAACTGTTTTTT.

The V and J genes are TRBV10-3 and TRBJ1-1, with unresolved D. The CDR3 sequence is 13 residues long. Germline values: CDR1 ENHRY, CDR2 SYGVKD. V lost 7 bases to trimming and J lost 8 bases, with 17 bases between them. CDR3 loop: CAITKSGLREAFF. The CDR3 region has the DNA TGTGCCATCACCAAGAGTGGGCTCCGAGAAGCTTTCTTT.

The V call is TRBV6-5, the J call TRBJ1-1, with D tentatively TRBD1 (5 bases). This CDR3 is 14 amino acids long. Germline V lookup: CDR1 MNHEY, CDR2 SVGAGI. Trimming cost V 6 bases and J 2 bases, with 13 bases left between them. The CDR3 here is CASSKTVANTEAFF. The CDR3 bases are TGTGCCAGCAGCAAGACAGTCGCAAACACTGAAGCTTTCTTT.

This chain's CDR3 is CSVTRGQIETQYF. CDR3 sequence (DNA): TGCAGCGTAACGAGGGGGCAGATTGAGACCCAGTACTTC. This sequence joins TRBV29-1 and TRBJ2-5; 7 bases fit TRBD1. Per germline, CDR1 SQVTM and CDR2 ANQGSEA. Trimming removed 6 bases from V and 5 bases from J; junction bases left unmatched: 9. The length of the CDR3 is 13 residues.

This rearrangement joins TRBV11-3 to TRBJ2-1; 9 nucleotides agree with TRBD1. Germline lookup yields CDR1 SGHNT and CDR2 YENEEA. Losses at the gene ends were 6 bases for V and 6 bases for J; bases not matched to a gene: 12. The CDR3 covers 16 residues. CDR3 sequence (DNA): TGTGCCAGCAGTCACTCCACAGGGGGCGCAGGCAATGAGCAGTTCTTC. Translated: CASSHSTGGAGNEQFF.

The chain recombines TRBV2 with TRBJ1-4; perhaps TRBD1 as D (6 bases). With 4 bases removed from V and 5 bases from J, the gap between germline ends came to 14 bases. The CDR3 totals 15 residues. CDR1 is SNHLY and CDR2 is FYNNEI in the germline V gene. The CDR3 DNA sequence: TGTGCCAGCAGTGCTCAGGGGTGGGGAAATGAAAAACTGTTTTTT. Residues: CASSAQGWGNEKLFF.

The chain recombines TRBV19 with TRBJ2-5, with 10 bases aligning to TRBD2. The CDR3 spans 11 residues. J lost 9 bases, V lost 10 bases, and 5 bases had no gene match. Germline CDR1 is LNHDA and CDR2 is SQIVND (reference sequence). The CDR3 nucleotides read TGTGCCACCATAAGCGGGAGGGCCCAGTACTTC. This sequence encodes CATISGRAQYF.

Comment on this clone: The identical CDR3 is also encoded by other nucleotide sequences in the sample. The rearrangement links TRBV5-1 to TRBJ1-1, with TRBD1 as a possible D gene (5 bases). The length of the CDR3 is 13 residues. Germline CDR1 and CDR2: SGHRS and YFSETQ. The V gene lost 2 bases and the J gene lost 1 base, with 6 bases spanning the gap. The CDR3 nucleotides read TGCGCCAGCAGCTTAACAGGGAACACTGAAGCTTTCTTT. Its translation: CASSLTGNTEAFF.

This clone was recorded once. This rearrangement joins TRBV18 to TRBJ2-7; 9 positions match TRBD1. The CDR3 length is 14 residues. Germline trimming cut 3 bases from V and 2 bases from J; bases unmatched to any gene: 2. Per germline, CDR1 KGHSH and CDR2 LQKENI. CDR3 DNA sequence: TGTGCCAGCTCACCCGGGACAGGGCCCTACGAGCAGTACTTC. Its translation is CASSPGTGPYEQYF.

This chain links TRBV19 with TRBJ1-6; D is unclear. V was shortened by 6 bases and J by 3 bases, with 6 bases between the two germline ends. The CDR3 extends over 13 amino acids. Germline V gives CDR1 LNHDA, CDR2 SQIVND (reference sequence). The CDR3 region is CASRFGYNSPLHF. The CDR3 DNA is TGTGCCAGTAGATTCGGCTATAATTCACCCCTCCACTTT.

This rearrangement joins TRBV25-1 to TRBJ2-5; 10 nucleotides align to TRBD2. After removal of 3 bases from V and 5 bases from J, the junction contained 9 bases not matched to a gene. The CDR3 contains 16 residues. Germline V CDR1 and CDR2: MGHDK, SYGVNS. The CDR3 DNA follows: TGTGCCAGCAGTGACGAGAGCGGGAGGGCCGGGGAGACCCAGTACTTC. It translates to CASSDESGRAGETQYF.

A few counts support this clone. The genes are TRBV18 and TRBJ2-2, with TRBD2 identical over 7 bases. The V gene's germline CDR1 is KGHSH and CDR2 LQKENI. Trimming took 0 bases from V and 3 from J; bases not matched to a gene: 4. The CDR3 runs 16 residues. Written as DNA, the CDR3 is TGTGCCAGCTCACCACCGGGCGGGAGTGACACCGGGGAGCTGTTTTTT. It translates to CASSPPGGSDTGELFF. Full variable domain (remainder filled in from reference TRBV18 and TRBJ2-2): NAGVMQNPRHLVRRRGQEARLRCSPMKGHSHVYWYRQLPEEGLKFMVYLQKENIIDESGMPKERFSAEFPKEGPSILRIQQVVRGDSAAYFCASSPPGGSDTGELFFGEGSRLTVL.

This clone has just one count. The chain couples TRBV4-3 to TRBJ2-5; maybe TRBD1 (6 bases). The J call is doubtful: the DNA matches TRBJ2-7 better. The CDR3 length is 16 residues. In germline, CDR1 is LGHNA, CDR2 YSLEER. This chain's CDR3 is CASSQDRAGVHYEQYF. The CDR3 nucleotides are TGCGCCAGCAGCCAAGATCGGGCAGGGGTTCACTACGAGCAGTACTTC.

V usage is TRBV27 and J usage is TRBJ1-1; D may be TRBD1 (6 bases). V was shortened by 2 bases and J by 4 bases, with 11 bases between the two germline ends. The CDR3 runs to 14 residues. Germline V lookup: CDR1 MNHEY, CDR2 SMNVEV (reference sequence). The CDR3 DNA follows: TGTGCCAGCAGTTTAGTGGGGGCGGGCACTGAAGCTTTCTTT. Amino acids: CASSLVGAGTEAFF.

The gene calls are TRBV9 and TRBJ2-7, with D tentatively TRBD1 (5 bases). The CDR3 is 15 residues long. The V gene's germline CDR1 is SGDLS and CDR2 YYNGEE. Trimming took off 0 bases at V and 5 bases at J, with 15 bases between the two ends. The CDR3 DNA is TGTGCCAGCAGCGTAGTAGGGGCCCCCTTCCACGAGCAGTACTTC. Protein product: CASSVVGAPFHEQYF. Variable domain in full (rest from reference TRBV9 and TRBJ2-7): DSGVTQTPKHLITATGQRVTLRCSPRSGDLSVYWYQQSLDQGLQFLIQYYNGEERAKGNILERFSAQQFPDLHSELNLSSLELGDSALYFCASSVVGAPFHEQYFGPGTRLTVT.

This clone was detected only once. CDR3: CASSLDDSATNEKLFF. In nucleotides, the CDR3 is TGTGCCAGCAGCTTAGATGACAGTGCAACTAATGAAAAACTGTTTTTT. The chain carries TRBV7-9 and TRBJ1-4; tentative D call: TRBD1 (5 bases). Trimming stripped 1 base from V and 0 bases from J, with 9 bases between. The germline CDR1 and CDR2 sequences are SEHNR and FQNEAQ (reference sequence). The length of the CDR3 is 16 residues.

As to this clone: A junction end diverges from the germline sequence, so it may reflect a read error. This chain uses TRBV7-9 with TRBJ2-5; TRBD1 matches 7 bases. The CDR3 covers 12 residues. From germline, CDR1 is SEHNR and CDR2 FQNEAQ (reference sequence). CDR3 in DNA: TGTTCCAGCAGCACCAGGGGGGAGACCCAGTACTTC. It encodes CSSSTRGETQYF.

The rearrangement uses TRBV6-6 and TRBJ1-1; TRBD1 aligns across 7 bases. CDR3 length: 13 amino acids. V lost 6 bases to trimming and J lost 4 bases; unmatched junction nucleotides: 5. Per germline, CDR1 MNHNY and CDR2 SVGAGI (reference sequence). Written as DNA, the CDR3 is TGTGCCAGCAGGGCAGGGGGTATCACTGAAGCTTTCTTT. This encodes CASRAGGITEAFF.

The V and J genes are TRBV7-8 and TRBJ1-1; D might be TRBD1 (5 bases). Deletions cut 3 bases from V and 0 bases from J, with 11 bases between. Germline CDR1 and CDR2: SGHVS and FQNEAQ. CDR3 length: 15 amino acids. CDR3 sequence: CASSFGGTLNTEAFF. CDR3 DNA: TGTGCCAGCAGCTTCGGAGGGACGTTGAACACTGAAGCTTTCTTT.